Presented here are 20 T cell receptor beta chains from one specimen sequenced in a study of molecular identifiers for immune sequencing clone quantification. TCRdb re-called the PCR reads through MiXCR, storing one row per CDR3 protein. The table includes about half a million distinct CDR3 sequences, 20% to 25% detected once. Sequencing was carried out using naive CD8+ T cells from blood, with Jurkat cell RNA spiked in. Documented subset: FACS-sorted CD8+CD4-CCR7+CD45RA+ naive T cells. These receptors all come from a human donor in good health. Some libraries in this study had Jurkat cell RNA spiked in.

In DNA, the CDR3 is TGTGCCAGCAGCTTACGCGACCAGGGGCTCTCCTACGAGCAGTACTTC. It is translated as CASSLRDQGLSYEQYF. The rearrangement uses TRBV5-6 and TRBJ2-7; TRBD1 might be the D (6 bases). V was clipped by 2 bases and J by 0 bases, with 15 bases between them. The CDR3 is made up of 16 amino acids. Germline CDR1 SGHDT, CDR2 YYEEEE. Full variable domain (remainder filled in from reference TRBV5-6 and TRBJ2-7): DAGVTQSPTHLIKTRGQQVTLRCSPKSGHDTVSWYQQALGQGPQFIFQYYEEEERQRGNFPDRFSGHQFPNYSSELNVNALLLGDSALYLCASSLRDQGLSYEQYFGPGTRLTVT.

The chain employs TRBV20-1 and TRBJ2-7; no firm D call. CDR1 DFQATT and CDR2 SNEGSKA come from the germline V gene (reference sequence). CDR3 length: 13 residues. V was shortened by 4 bases and J by 3 bases, with 13 bases between the two germline ends. CDR3 nucleotide sequence: TGCAGTGCTATAGATTTGACCTACTACGAGCAGTACTTC. Translating it yields CSAIDLTYYEQYF.

V is TRBV7-9 and J is TRBJ2-3, with 8 bases aligning to TRBD2. CDR3 length equals 17 residues. Germline CDR1 reads SEHNR; CDR2 reads FQNEAQ (reference sequence). The ends lost 2 bases at V and 1 base at J; junction bases unmatched: 8. The CDR3 DNA follows: TGTGCCAGCAGCTTAAGTGGTCGGGAGGGAGGCACAGATACGCAGTATTTT. This translates into CASSLSGREGGTDTQYF. Full variable domain (outside the CDR3, taken from reference TRBV7-9 and TRBJ2-3): DTGVSQNPRHKITKRGQNVTFRCDPISEHNRLYWYRQTLGQGPEFLTYFQNEAQLEKSRLLSDRFSAERPKGSFSTLEIQRTEQGDSAMYLCASSLSGREGGTDTQYFGPGTRLTVL.

The genes are TRBV4-1 and TRBJ1-1; no clear D. The CDR3 spans 16 residues. V gave up 1 base and J gave up 0 bases, with 12 bases separating them. The V gene's germline CDR1 is MGHRA and CDR2 YSYEKL. The CDR3 region is CASSQVGPGMNTEAFF. The CDR3 DNA is TGCGCCAGCAGCCAAGTCGGTCCGGGAATGAACACTGAAGCTTTCTTT.

This chain connects TRBV9 to TRBJ2-5; D unclear. The CDR3 covers 14 residues. Looked up from germline, CDR1 is SGDLS and CDR2 is YYNGEE. The V gene lost 1 base and the J gene lost 0 bases, with 7 bases spanning the gap. CDR3 loop: CASSVPGHQETQYF. In nucleotides, the CDR3 is TGTGCCAGCAGCGTACCTGGACACCAAGAGACCCAGTACTTC.

There are a few counts of this clonotype. The chain joins TRBV4-1 to TRBJ1-1; D unclear. Germline assignment: CDR1 MGHRA and CDR2 YSYEKL. The CDR3 totals 16 residues. V gave up 0 bases and J gave up 0 bases, with 11 bases separating them. The CDR3 nucleotides are TGCGCCAGCAGCCAAGATTTATGGACTGTGAACACTGAAGCTTTCTTT. This translates into CASSQDLWTVNTEAFF.

The chain combines TRBV30 with TRBJ2-7, with a possible D match to TRBD1 (7 bases). CDR3 length equals 13 residues. Germline values: CDR1 GTSNPN, CDR2 SVGIG (reference sequence). V lost 5 bases and J lost 6, with 17 bases in between. CDR3 sequence: CAWGGGQVGEQYF. CDR3 nucleotides: TGTGCCTGGGGGGGAGGACAGGTCGGCGAGCAGTACTTC. Using reference TRBV30 and TRBJ2-7 for the parts outside the CDR3, the full variable domain is SQTIHQWPATLVQPVGSPLSLECTVEGTSNPNLYWYRQAAGRGLQLLFYSVGIGQISSEVPQNLSASRPQDRQFILSSKKLLLSDSGFYLCAWGGGQVGEQYFGPGTRLTVT.

To note about this clonotype: It may be a read error: a sequence one base away is much more abundant. The DNA for the CDR3 is TGTGCCAGCGGCTTAGATCCTGAAAACATTCAGTACTTC. Translation: CASGLDPENIQYF. The chain recombines TRBV7-9 with TRBJ2-4; unclear D gene. The CDR3 spans 13 residues. CDR1 is SEHNR and CDR2 is FQNEAQ in the germline V gene (reference sequence).

Of note for this clonotype: A much bigger clone sits one base away, suggesting this may be a read error. The genes are TRBV6-5 and TRBJ1-4; D gene uncertain. Trimming removed 0 bases at V and 7 bases at J, with 18 bases between. This CDR3 region has 17 residues. Germline CDR1 is MNHEY and CDR2 is SVGAGI. The CDR3 loop is CASSYSWETLRGEKLFF. For the CDR3, the DNA is TGTGCCAGCAGTTACTCGTGGGAGACTCTAAGAGGTGAAAAACTGTTTTTT.

This clonotype was observed a single time. Mismatch with germline at one junction end may stem from a read error. This sequence joins TRBV7-6 and TRBJ2-3, with unresolved D. Germline V gene lookup returns CDR1 SGHVS and CDR2 FNYEAQ. This CDR3 region has 14 residues. CDR3 nucleotides: TGTGCCAGCGGCTTACTCAGTAACACAGATACGCAGTATTTT. Residues: CASGLLSNTDTQYF. The complete variable domain, with remaining parts taken from reference TRBV7-6 and TRBJ2-3, reads GAGVSQSPRYKVTKRGQDVALRCDPISGHVSLYWYRQALGQGPEFLTYFNYEAQQDKSGLPNDRFSAERPEGSISTLTIQRTEQRDSAMYRCASGLLSNTDTQYFGPGTRLTVL.

This clonotype has more than one count but fewer than ten. The chain uses TRBV5-5 and TRBJ2-6; D perhaps matches TRBD2 (5 bases). The germline V gene has CDR1 SGHKS and CDR2 YYEKEE (reference sequence). The CDR3 extends over 18 amino acids. V dropped 4 bases and J dropped 0 bases, with 17 bases sitting between them. The CDR3 reads CASSLRSRGFSGANVLTF. DNA of the CDR3: TGTGCCAGCAGCCTGAGGTCACGGGGTTTCTCTGGGGCCAACGTCCTGACTTTC. Full variable domain (rest looked up from reference TRBV5-5 and TRBJ2-6): DAGVTQSPTHLIKTRGQQVTLRCSPISGHKSVSWYQQVLGQGPQFIFQYYEKEERGRGNFPDRFSARQFPNYSSELNVNALLLGDSALYLCASSLRSRGFSGANVLTFGAGSRLTVL.

This clonotype was seen just once. The junction shows a germline mismatch at one end, possibly a read error. The V call is TRBV25-1, the J call TRBJ2-7; 8 bases fit TRBD1. CDR1 and CDR2 from the germline V gene are MGHDK and SYGVNS. This CDR3 comprises 12 residues. The CDR3 DNA follows: TGTGCCGGCAGCCCAGGGGGCGGCGAGCAGTACTTC. As protein: CAGSPGGGEQYF.

This clonotype was counted between two and nine times. V is TRBV20-1 and J is TRBJ2-7; 8 positions match TRBD2. J lost 6 bases, V lost 1 base, and 14 bases had no gene match. The CDR3 loop spans 16 amino acids. Germline V gene data show CDR1 as DFQATT and CDR2 as SNEGSKA (reference sequence). The CDR3 DNA is TGCAGTGCTAGAGCTTATGGGACTAGTTTGGATAGCGAGCAGTACTTC. This sequence encodes CSARAYGTSLDSEQYF.

The chain combines TRBV5-4 with TRBJ2-3; 8 positions agree with TRBD2. Germline V gives CDR1 SGHNT, CDR2 YYREEE (reference sequence). V shed 4 bases, J shed 2 bases, and the junction held 3 bases outside the gene matches. CDR3 size: 14 residues. The CDR3 region is CASSTGLDTDTQYF. The CDR3 DNA reads as TGTGCCAGCAGCACGGGACTAGACACAGATACGCAGTATTTT.

Note on this clonotype: At one of its ends the junction is not consistent with the germline gene, which may arise from a read error. The chain combines TRBV5-3 with TRBJ1-1, with D unclear. TRBV5-3 is flagged as an ORF with uncertain function. CDR3 size: 12 residues. The CDR3 DNA reads as TGTTCCAGCAGCTTTTCCCCAGGTGAAGCTTTCTTT. Protein sequence: CSSSFSPGEAFF.

This clonotype was detected many times. J is TRBJ1-1 and V is TRBV30, with 9 bases matching TRBD1. Looked up from germline, CDR1 is GTSNPN and CDR2 is SVGIG (reference sequence). The V segment lost 0 bases and the J segment 3 bases; nucleotides outside the gene matches: 2. The CDR3 consists of 14 residues. CDR3 nucleotides: TGTGCCTGGAGTGTACACAGGGGGCACACTGAAGCTTTCTTT. Protein sequence: CAWSVHRGHTEAFF.

This clonotype was detected once. One base away lies a much larger clone, so this may be a sequencing read error. The chain is built from TRBV12-3 or TRBV12-4 and TRBJ1-1; TRBD1 matches 7 bases. There are 16 residues in the CDR3. Trimming removed 6 bases from V and 3 bases from J; junction bases left unmatched: 13. CDR3 nucleotides: TGTGCCAGCAGCCCATCCATGAGGGGGCAGGACACTGAAGCTTTCTTT. It specifies CASSPSMRGQDTEAFF.

This clonotype was seen at least ten times. The CDR3 reads CASSGRVPTGELFF. The CDR3 nucleotides read TGTGCCAGCAGTGGCCGGGTCCCCACCGGGGAGCTGTTTTTT. The V gene is TRBV6-5, the J gene TRBJ2-2; D ambiguous. Per germline, CDR1 MNHEY and CDR2 SVGAGI. V shed 5 bases and J shed 4 bases, with 11 bases lying between them. The CDR3 extends over 14 amino acids.

The rearrangement uses TRBV7-8 and TRBJ2-7; D unclear. Trimming pared 1 base from V and 2 bases from J, leaving 9 bases between. Germline values: CDR1 SGHVS, CDR2 FQNEAQ. CDR3 size: 14 residues. CDR3 bases: TGTGCCAGCAGCTTAGACCTAATTGCCTACGAGCAGTACTTC. Its translation is CASSLDLIAYEQYF.

This clonotype came up many times. This chain uses TRBV4-1 with TRBJ1-5; unclear D gene. Per the germline V gene, CDR1 is MGHRA and CDR2 is YSYEKL. The CDR3 sequence is 13 residues long. V was pared by 4 bases and J by 7 bases, with 11 bases between. The CDR3, as DNA: TGCGCCAGCAGCCCCGGACCGGGGCAGCCCCAGCATTTT. Encoded protein: CASSPGPGQPQHF.